This T cell receptor beta chain was found in a study of T cell repertoires in cytomegalovirus infection. TCRdb recomputed calls from the reads with MiXCR, one row per CDR3 protein. The table has around 440,000 distinct CDR3 sequences, roughly 12% seen once. Looked up from germline, CDR1 is DFQATT and CDR2 is SNEGSKA (reference sequence). Trimming pared 1 base from V and 3 bases from J, leaving 19 bases between. The CDR3 extends over 17 amino acids. The sequenced sample was PBMCs. The source is a human donor in good health (CMV status not recorded). Some clones in this sample may be carry-over from other donors' samples. The chain is built from TRBV20-1 and TRBJ2-1; no firm D call. Here the CDR3 DNA reads TGCAGTGCTAGAGCTCCCCGACTCCTTTCGTACTACAATGAGCAGTTCTTC. Amino acid sequence: CSARAPRLLSYYNEQFF.